One T cell receptor (beta chain) is described in this entry. Sequenced by immunoSEQ multiplex PCR; TCRdb stores in-frame clones only, minus some. The sample has 110,000 or so clones, about 85% seen once; the top ten hold roughly 3.5%. The sample belongs to a study of blood T cell repertoires in COVID-19. Overall study context: T cells, B-cell-depleted T cells, or PBMCs supplied cDNA or gDNA.

Germline V gene sequence: CDR1 LGHNT, CDR2 FRNRAP. V was clipped by 2 bases and J by 5 bases, with 16 bases between them. The CDR3 has 16 amino acids. The rearrangement links TRBV12-5 to TRBJ1-3; D perhaps matches TRBD1 (6 bases). The receptor was derived from a middle-aged man with acute or convalescent COVID-19. The sequencing sample was made of peripheral blood. The CDR3 coding sequence is TGTGCTAGTGGTTTGTTTGAGGGGGATTGGAGAAACACCATATATTTT. Translating gives CASGLFEGDWRNTIYF.